Below, 3 T cell receptor beta chains from the same sample are listed, as sequenced in a study of blood T cell dynamics during melanoma immunotherapy. TCRdb's table, derived via immunoSEQ multiplex PCR, lists solely in-frame clones and lacks some. This table has 25,000 to 30,000 clones, approximately 88% appearing once. Time point reported: week 3, after first cycle of checkpoint inhibitor. The specimen comprised blood, sampled from a patient treated with checkpoint blockade. These TCRs come from a human donor with melanoma.

The V and J genes are TRBV5-1 and TRBJ2-7; D perhaps matches TRBD2 (5 bases). The germline V and J ends were trimmed by 4 bases and 2 bases, with 10 bases remaining between them. Germline loops: CDR1 SGHRS, CDR2 YFSETQ. This CDR3 is 13 amino acids long. CDR3 loop: CASSEPGTYEQYF. For the CDR3, the DNA is TGCGCCAGCAGCGAACCCGGGACCTACGAGCAGTACTTC.

The rearrangement uses TRBV19 and TRBJ1-3; D unclear. Trimming pared 5 bases from V and 0 bases from J, leaving 26 bases between. The length of the CDR3 is 20 residues. Germline V CDR1 and CDR2: LNHDA, SQIVND (reference sequence). This chain's CDR3 is CASSSKPGGRASPSGNTIYF. DNA for the CDR3: TGTGCCAGTAGTTCAAAACCTGGTGGTCGTGCCTCCCCCTCTGGAAACACCATATATTTT.

Details on this clone: The junction departs from the called germline gene at one end, perhaps through a read error. V usage is TRBV6-5 and J usage is TRBJ1-1, with TRBD1 as a possible D gene (5 bases). CDR1 MNHEY and CDR2 SVGAGI come from the germline V gene. This CDR3 region has 16 residues. The CDR3 DNA reads as TGTGCCAGCAGTTACTCGCCGGGGCGATTAAACATTGAAGCTTTCTTT. It specifies CASSYSPGRLNIEAFF.